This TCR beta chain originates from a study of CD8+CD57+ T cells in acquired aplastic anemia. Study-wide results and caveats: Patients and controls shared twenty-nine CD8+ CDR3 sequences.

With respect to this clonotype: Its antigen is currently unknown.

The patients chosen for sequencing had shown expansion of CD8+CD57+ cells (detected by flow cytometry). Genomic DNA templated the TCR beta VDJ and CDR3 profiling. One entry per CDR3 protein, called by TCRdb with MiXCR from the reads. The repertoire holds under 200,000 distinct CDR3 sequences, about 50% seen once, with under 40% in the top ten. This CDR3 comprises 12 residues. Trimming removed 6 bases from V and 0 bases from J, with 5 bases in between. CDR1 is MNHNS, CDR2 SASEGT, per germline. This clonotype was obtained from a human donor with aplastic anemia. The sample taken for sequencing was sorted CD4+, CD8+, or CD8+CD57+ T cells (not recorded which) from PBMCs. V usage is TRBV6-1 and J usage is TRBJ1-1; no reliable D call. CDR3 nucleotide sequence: TGTGCCAGCAGACGAGTGAACACTGAAGCTTTCTTT. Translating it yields CASRRVNTEAFF.